These 4 T cell receptor beta chains were all obtained from the same sample, sequenced in a study of blood T cell repertoires in COVID-19. Sequencing used immunoSEQ multiplex PCR; TCRdb keeps in-frame clones, though not all of them. This repertoire shows 52,000 or so clones, about 75% found once; its top ten account for over 20%. Sequencing was performed on peripheral blood. The receptor set was obtained from a man aged 50 to 59 with active or convalescent COVID-19.

The chain has TRBV3-1 (or the pseudogene TRBV3-2) and TRBJ1-2; TRBD1 matches 7 bases. This CDR3 has 19 residues. The V and J ends lost 1 base and 4 bases, in that order; junction bases with no gene match: 18. Germline lookup yields CDR1 LGHDT and CDR2 YNNKEL (reference sequence). The chain's CDR3 is CASSQATGTATGASYGYTF. The CDR3 region has the DNA TGTGCCAGCAGCCAAGCCACCGGGACAGCCACGGGGGCCAGCTATGGCTACACCTTC.

The rearrangement uses TRBV7-2 and TRBJ2-7; tentative D call: TRBD1 (6 bases). Trimming took 1 base from V and 0 from J, leaving 16 bases between them. This CDR3 is 17 amino acids long. Germline V gene lookup returns CDR1 SGHTA and CDR2 FQGNSA. The CDR3 bases are TGTGCCAGCAGCTTAGGGTCCTCAGGGGTATTCTCCTACGAGCAGTACTTC. It translates to CASSLGSSGVFSYEQYF.

This clone was counted at least ten times. The chain uses TRBV6-6 and TRBJ1-5, with TRBD1 matching 8 bases. Germline CDR1 and CDR2: MNHNY and SVGAGI (reference sequence). The CDR3 sequence is 18 residues long. V trimming: 5 bases; J trimming: 0 bases; junction bases outside the gene matches: 12. Here the CDR3 reads CASSPQGAAGASNQPQHF. Written as DNA, the CDR3 is TGTGCCAGCAGTCCTCAGGGGGCGGCGGGGGCTAGCAATCAGCCCCAGCATTTT.

The chain has TRBV7-8 and TRBJ1-6; D perhaps matches TRBD1 (6 bases). The germline V gene has CDR1 SGHVS and CDR2 FQNEAQ. V shed 8 bases and J shed 7 bases, with 15 bases lying between them. The CDR3 length is 14 residues. In DNA, the CDR3 is TGTGCCAGCCTAGGTGGGCAGGGGAATTCACCCCTCCACTTT. It translates to CASLGGQGNSPLHF.